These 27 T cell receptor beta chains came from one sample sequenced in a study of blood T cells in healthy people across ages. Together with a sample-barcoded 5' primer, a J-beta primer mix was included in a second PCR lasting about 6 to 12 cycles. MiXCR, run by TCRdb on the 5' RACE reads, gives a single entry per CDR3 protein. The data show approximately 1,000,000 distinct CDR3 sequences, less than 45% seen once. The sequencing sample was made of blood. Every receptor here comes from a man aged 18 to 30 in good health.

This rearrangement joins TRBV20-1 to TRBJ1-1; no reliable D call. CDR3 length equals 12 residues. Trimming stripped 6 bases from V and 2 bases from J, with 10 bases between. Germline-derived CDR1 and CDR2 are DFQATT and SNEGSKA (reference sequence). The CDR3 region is CSAERRNTEAFF. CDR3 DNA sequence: TGCAGTGCGGAACGACGAAACACTGAAGCTTTCTTT.

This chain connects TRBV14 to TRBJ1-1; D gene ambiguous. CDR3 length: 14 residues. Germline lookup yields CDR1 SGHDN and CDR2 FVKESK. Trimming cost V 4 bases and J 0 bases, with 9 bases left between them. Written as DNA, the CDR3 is TGTGCCAGCAGCCGGAACAGCCTGAACACTGAAGCTTTCTTT. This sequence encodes CASSRNSLNTEAFF.

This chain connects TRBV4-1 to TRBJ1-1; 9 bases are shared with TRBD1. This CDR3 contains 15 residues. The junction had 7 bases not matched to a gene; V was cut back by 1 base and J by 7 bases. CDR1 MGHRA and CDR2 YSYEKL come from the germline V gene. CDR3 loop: CASSQGAGTGLEAFF. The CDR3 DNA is TGCGCCAGCAGCCAAGGGGCAGGGACAGGGCTTGAAGCTTTCTTT.

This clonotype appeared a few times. The CDR3 DNA follows: TGCAGTGCTAACCCTCCCGGGGCGGCCGGCTACACCTTC. Encoded protein: CSANPPGAAGYTF. The chain employs TRBV20-1 and TRBJ1-2; tentative D call: TRBD1 (5 bases). The CDR3 is 13 amino acids. Per the germline V gene, CDR1 is DFQATT and CDR2 is SNEGSKA (reference sequence). Trimming removed 4 bases at V and 8 bases at J, with 17 bases between.

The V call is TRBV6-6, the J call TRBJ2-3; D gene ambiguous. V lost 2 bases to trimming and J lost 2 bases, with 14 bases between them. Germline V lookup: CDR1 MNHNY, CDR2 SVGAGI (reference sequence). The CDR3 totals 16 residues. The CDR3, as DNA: TGTGCCAGCAGTTACGGGGTCAGCCTTTCCACAGATACGCAGTATTTT. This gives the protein CASSYGVSLSTDTQYF.

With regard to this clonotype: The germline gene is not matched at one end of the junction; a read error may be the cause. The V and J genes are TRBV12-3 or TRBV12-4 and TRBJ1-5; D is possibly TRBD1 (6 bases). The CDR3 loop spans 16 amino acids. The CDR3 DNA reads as TGTGCCAGCAGAGAAGACAGGAACACTATCAATGAGCCCCAGCATTTT. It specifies CASREDRNTINEPQHF.

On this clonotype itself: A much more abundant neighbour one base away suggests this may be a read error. CDR3 in DNA: TGTGCCAGCAGCTTAGGTGAGGTGAATGAGCAGTTCTTC. Amino acid sequence: CASSLGEVNEQFF. The chain carries TRBV13 and TRBJ2-1; D unresolved. The germline V gene encodes CDR1 PRHDT and CDR2 FYEKMQ (reference sequence). The CDR3 totals 13 residues. V was clipped by 0 bases and J by 7 bases, with 7 bases between them.

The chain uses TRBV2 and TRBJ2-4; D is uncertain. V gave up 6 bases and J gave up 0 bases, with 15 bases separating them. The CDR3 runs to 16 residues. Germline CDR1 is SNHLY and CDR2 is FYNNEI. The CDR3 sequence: CASSTDGRIAKNIQYF. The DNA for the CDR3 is TGTGCCAGCAGCACCGACGGACGGATAGCCAAAAACATTCAGTACTTC.

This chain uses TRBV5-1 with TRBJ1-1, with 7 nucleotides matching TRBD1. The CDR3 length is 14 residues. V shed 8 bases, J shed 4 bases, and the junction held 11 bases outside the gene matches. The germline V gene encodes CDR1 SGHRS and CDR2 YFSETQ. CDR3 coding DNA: TGCGCCAGTAGAACCGGGACAGCTTTCACTGAAGCTTTCTTT. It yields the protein CASRTGTAFTEAFF.

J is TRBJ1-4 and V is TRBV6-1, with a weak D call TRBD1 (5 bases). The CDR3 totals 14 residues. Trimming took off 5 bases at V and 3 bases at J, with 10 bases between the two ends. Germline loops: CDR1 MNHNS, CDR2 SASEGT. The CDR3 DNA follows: TGTGCCAGCAGTTCCAGGGTGGCTAATGAAAAACTGTTTTTT. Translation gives CASSSRVANEKLFF.

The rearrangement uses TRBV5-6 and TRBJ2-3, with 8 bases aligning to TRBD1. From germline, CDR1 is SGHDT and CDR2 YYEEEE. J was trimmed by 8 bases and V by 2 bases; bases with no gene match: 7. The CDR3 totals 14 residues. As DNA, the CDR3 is TGTGCCAGCAGCTTACAGGGGGTGCGTAGTACGCAGTATTTT. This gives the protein CASSLQGVRSTQYF.

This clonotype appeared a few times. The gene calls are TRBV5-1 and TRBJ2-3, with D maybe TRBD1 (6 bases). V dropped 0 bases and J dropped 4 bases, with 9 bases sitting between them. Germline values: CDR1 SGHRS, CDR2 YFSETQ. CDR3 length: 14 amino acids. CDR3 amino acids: CASSLGDISDTQYF. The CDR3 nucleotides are TGCGCCAGCAGCTTGGGGGACATCTCAGATACGCAGTATTTT.

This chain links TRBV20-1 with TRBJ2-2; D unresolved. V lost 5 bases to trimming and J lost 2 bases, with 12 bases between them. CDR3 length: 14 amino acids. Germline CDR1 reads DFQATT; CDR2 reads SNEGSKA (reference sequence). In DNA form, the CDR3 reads TGCAGTGCTCCGGGCCCCGACAACACCGGGGAGCTGTTTTTT. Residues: CSAPGPDNTGELFF.

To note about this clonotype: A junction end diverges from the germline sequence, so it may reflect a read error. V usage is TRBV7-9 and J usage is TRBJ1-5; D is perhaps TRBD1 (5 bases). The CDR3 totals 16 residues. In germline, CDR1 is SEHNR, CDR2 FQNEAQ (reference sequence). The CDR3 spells CASSLGPGDSNQPQHF. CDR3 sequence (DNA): TGCGCCAGCAGCTTAGGCCCGGGGGATAGCAATCAGCCCCAGCATTTT.

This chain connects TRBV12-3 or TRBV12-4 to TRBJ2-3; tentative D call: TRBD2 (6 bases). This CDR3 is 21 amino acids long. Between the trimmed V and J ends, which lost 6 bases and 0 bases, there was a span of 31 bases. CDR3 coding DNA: TGTGCCAGCAGCTCTTCTGGCGGGACTGGGGCCCCGTATCATAGCACAGATACGCAGTATTTT. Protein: CASSSSGGTGAPYHSTDTQYF.

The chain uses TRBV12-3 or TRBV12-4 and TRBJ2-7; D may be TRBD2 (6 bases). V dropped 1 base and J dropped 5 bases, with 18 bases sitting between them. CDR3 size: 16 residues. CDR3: CASSLVAGLRTDEQYF. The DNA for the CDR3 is TGTGCCAGCAGTTTAGTGGCAGGACTAAGAACCGACGAGCAGTACTTC.

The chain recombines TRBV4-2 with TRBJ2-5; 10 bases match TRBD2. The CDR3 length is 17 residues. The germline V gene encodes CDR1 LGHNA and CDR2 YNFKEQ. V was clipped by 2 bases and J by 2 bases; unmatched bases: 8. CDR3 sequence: CASSQLTSGWKQETQYF. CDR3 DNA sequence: TGTGCCAGCAGCCAATTGACTAGCGGGTGGAAACAAGAGACCCAGTACTTC.

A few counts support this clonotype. The CDR3 nucleotides are TGTGCCAGCAGTCGTCGGACAGGGGCGAGGACTGAAGCTTTCTTT. Its translation: CASSRRTGARTEAFF. The J gene is TRBJ1-1, the V gene TRBV12-3 or TRBV12-4; TRBD1 agrees at 9 bases. The CDR3 sequence is 15 residues long. The ends lost 5 bases at V and 5 bases at J; junction bases unmatched: 9.

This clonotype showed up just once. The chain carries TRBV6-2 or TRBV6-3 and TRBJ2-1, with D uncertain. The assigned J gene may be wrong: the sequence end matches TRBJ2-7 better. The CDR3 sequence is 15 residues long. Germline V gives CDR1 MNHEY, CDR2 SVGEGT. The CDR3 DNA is TGTGCCAGCAGTTACTCTCCCAACTCCTACAATGAGCAGTACTTC. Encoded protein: CASSYSPNSYNEQYF.

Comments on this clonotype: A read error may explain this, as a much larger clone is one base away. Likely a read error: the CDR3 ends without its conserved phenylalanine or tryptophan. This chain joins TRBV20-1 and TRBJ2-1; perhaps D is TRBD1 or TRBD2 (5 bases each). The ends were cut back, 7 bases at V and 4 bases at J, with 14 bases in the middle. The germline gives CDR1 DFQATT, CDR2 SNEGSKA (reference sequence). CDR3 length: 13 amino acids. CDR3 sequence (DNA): TGCAGTGTTAAAGGGGACCCTTACAATGAGCAGTTCTCC. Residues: CSVKGDPYNEQFS.

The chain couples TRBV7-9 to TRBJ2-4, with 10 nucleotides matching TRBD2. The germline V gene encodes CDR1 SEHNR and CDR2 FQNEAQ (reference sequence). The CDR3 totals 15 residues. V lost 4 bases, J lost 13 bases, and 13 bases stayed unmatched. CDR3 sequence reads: CASSSGLAVLNEQYF. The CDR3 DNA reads TGTGCCAGCAGCTCCGGACTAGCGGTTCTCAATGAGCAGTACTTC.

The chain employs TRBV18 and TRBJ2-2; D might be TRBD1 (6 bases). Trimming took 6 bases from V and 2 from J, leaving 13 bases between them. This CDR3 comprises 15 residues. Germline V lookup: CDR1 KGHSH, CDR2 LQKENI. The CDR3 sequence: CASSPATGNTGELFF. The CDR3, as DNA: TGTGCCAGCTCGCCCGCGACAGGAAACACCGGGGAGCTGTTTTTT.

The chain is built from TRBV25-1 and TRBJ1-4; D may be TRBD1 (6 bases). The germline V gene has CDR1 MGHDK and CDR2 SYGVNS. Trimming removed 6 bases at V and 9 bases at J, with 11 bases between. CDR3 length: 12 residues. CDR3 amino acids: CASSPGAKKLFF. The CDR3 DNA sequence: TGTGCCAGCAGCCCGGGGGCCAAAAAACTGTTTTTT.

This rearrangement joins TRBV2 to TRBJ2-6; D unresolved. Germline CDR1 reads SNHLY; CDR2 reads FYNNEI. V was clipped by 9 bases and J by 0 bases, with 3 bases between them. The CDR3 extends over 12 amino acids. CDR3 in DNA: TGTGCCAGGACCTCTGGGGCCAACGTCCTGACTTTC. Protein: CARTSGANVLTF.

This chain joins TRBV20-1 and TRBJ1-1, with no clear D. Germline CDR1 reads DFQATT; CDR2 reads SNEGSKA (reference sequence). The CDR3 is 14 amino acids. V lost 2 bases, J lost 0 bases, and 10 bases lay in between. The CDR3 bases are TGCAGTGCTAGACGCCCGGTCCTGAACACTGAAGCTTTCTTT. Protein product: CSARRPVLNTEAFF.

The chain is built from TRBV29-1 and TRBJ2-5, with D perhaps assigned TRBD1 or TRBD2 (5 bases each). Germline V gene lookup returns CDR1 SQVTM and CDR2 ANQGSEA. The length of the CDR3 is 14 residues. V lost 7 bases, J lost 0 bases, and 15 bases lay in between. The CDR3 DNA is TGCAGCGCCAAGGGACGGCAGTACCAAGAGACCCAGTACTTC. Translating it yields CSAKGRQYQETQYF.

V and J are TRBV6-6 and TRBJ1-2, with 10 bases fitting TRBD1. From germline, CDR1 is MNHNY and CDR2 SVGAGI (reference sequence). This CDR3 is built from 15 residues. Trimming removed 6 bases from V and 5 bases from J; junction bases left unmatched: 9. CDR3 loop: CASSYGPGQGYGYTF. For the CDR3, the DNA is TGTGCCAGCAGCTACGGTCCGGGACAGGGGTATGGCTACACCTTC.